This T cell receptor beta chain was identified during a study of blood T cell repertoires in COVID-19 (dated by TCRdb to the early 2020s). Looking at the study overall: Collaborator samples came from the United States, Italy and Spain and covered acute and convalescent phases of COVID-19. A freely available public database, intended as a resource for researchers studying the immune response to SARS-CoV-2, is where the repertoires were released. Subjects who had been exposed to COVID-19, were actively infected with it, or had recovered from it provided the deeply sampled blood TCRbeta repertoires that made up the dataset. Where available, HLA class I and class II types were taken from metadata supplied by the sample provider and were not determined by assay-based typing. The sample metadata nearly always contained a de-identified subject ID, COVID-19 status, age in years and sex. The material from the prospective study consisted of cDNA or gDNA derived from T cells, B-cell-depleted T cells, or PBMCs. The samples were drawn from two sources: the first 160 participants of the ongoing ImmuneRACE study, and fewer than 1,500 subjects contributed by 6 global collaborators.

Here is what the overall study found, with its caveats: How much clinical and demographic metadata was included differed by source and by participant, and the metadata was provided uncurated.

TCRbeta CDR3 regions were amplified from genomic DNA by means of the immunoSEQ Assay, a bias-controlled multiplex PCR. Per the original workflow: Within the assay, amplification of reference gene primers was used to estimate how many nucleated cells each sample contained. Sequence reads were collapsed and filtered to measure the absolute abundance of every unique TCRbeta CDR3 rearrangement. For each sample, productive Simpson clonality was calculated as the square root of Simpson's diversity index over productive rearrangements. TCRdb carries this immuneACCESS record with in-frame sequences only. Its versions omit some clonotypes, under half of them owing to an unresolved V gene in the studies checked, with the rest unexplained. V and J calls plus clone size are reproduced from that table; the DNA served to infer D and trimming. For this sample there are over 200,000 clones; 65% to 85% appear just once. The ten most abundant clones make up around 8.1% of the sample.

Comment on this clone: What this receptor recognizes is not known. Per-base qualities were not stored, and no clone one base away is much larger.

The collaborating institutions used their own protocols to collect whole blood in K2EDTA tubes. For TCRbeta analysis, collaborator samples were shipped as frozen whole blood, as isolated PBMCs, or as DNA extracted from either sample type. Looking up the germline V gene yields CDR1 SGHTA and CDR2 FQGNSA. The CDR3 covers 15 residues, taking in both the cysteine and the phenylalanine. CDR3 DNA is the only sequence kept; it has 45 bases, read in frame from the first base. From V the trimming removes 2 bases and from J it removes 2 bases, while the gene matches leave 5 bases of the junction unaccounted for.

The sequenced sample consisted of peripheral blood. The chain was built from TRBV7-2 and TRBJ1-2, with 7 central nucleotides matching TRBD1. The sequence derives from a man aged 35-49 years with active or convalescent COVID-19. Here the CDR3 is given as CASSLPLQGNYGYTF. DNA sequence: TGTGCCAGCAGCTTACCCCTACAGGGGAACTATGGCTACACCTTC. Here the CDR3 is joined to the reference TRBV7-2 and TRBJ1-2 genes, and the full variable domain is: GAGVSQSPSNKVTEKGKDVELRCDPISGHTALYWYRQSLGQGLEFLIYFQGNSAPDKSGLPSDRFSAERTGGSVSTLTIQRTQQEDSAVYLCASSLPLQGNYGYTFGSGTRLTVV.